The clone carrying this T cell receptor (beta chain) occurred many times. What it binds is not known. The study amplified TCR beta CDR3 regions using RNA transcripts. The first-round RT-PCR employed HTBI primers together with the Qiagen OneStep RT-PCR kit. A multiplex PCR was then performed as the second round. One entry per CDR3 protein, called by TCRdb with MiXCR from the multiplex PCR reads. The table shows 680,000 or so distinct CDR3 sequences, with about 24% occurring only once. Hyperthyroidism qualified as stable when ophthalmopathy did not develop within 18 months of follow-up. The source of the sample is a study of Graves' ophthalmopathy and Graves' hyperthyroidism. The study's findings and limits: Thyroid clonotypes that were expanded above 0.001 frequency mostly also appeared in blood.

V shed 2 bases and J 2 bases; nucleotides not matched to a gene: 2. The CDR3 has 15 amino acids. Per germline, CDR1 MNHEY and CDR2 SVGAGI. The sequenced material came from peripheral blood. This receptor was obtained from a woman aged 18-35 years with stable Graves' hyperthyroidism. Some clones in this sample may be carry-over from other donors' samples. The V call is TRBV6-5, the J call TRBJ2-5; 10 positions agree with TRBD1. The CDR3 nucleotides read TGTGCCAGCAGTTACCCGGACAGGGGGCAAGAGACCCAGTACTTC. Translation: CASSYPDRGQETQYF.